This entry concerns a single TCR beta chain. V was trimmed by 6 bases and J by 1 base, leaving 12 bases between them. Germline V lookup: CDR1 MRHNA, CDR2 SNTAGT. The CDR3 contains 15 residues. This sample stems from a study of identical twins. A universal primer binding site was introduced by template switching. The final cDNA contained unique molecular identifiers. TCRdb analysed the 5' RACE reads with MiXCR anew, one entry per CDR3 protein. The table has 200,000 to 250,000 distinct CDR3 sequences, approximately 7% seen once. Separately, the same data were catalogued under a study of yellow fever vaccine responses in identical twins.

The rearrangement links TRBV6-4 to TRBJ2-2; D gene unclear. The TCR sequence derives from a woman aged 18-35 years in good health. Sequences were obtained from memory (CD45RO+) T cells sorted from blood. DNA for the CDR3: TGTGCCAGCAGCTCCTCTGGGGAGAACACCGGGGAGCTGTTTTTT. It translates to CASSSSGENTGELFF.